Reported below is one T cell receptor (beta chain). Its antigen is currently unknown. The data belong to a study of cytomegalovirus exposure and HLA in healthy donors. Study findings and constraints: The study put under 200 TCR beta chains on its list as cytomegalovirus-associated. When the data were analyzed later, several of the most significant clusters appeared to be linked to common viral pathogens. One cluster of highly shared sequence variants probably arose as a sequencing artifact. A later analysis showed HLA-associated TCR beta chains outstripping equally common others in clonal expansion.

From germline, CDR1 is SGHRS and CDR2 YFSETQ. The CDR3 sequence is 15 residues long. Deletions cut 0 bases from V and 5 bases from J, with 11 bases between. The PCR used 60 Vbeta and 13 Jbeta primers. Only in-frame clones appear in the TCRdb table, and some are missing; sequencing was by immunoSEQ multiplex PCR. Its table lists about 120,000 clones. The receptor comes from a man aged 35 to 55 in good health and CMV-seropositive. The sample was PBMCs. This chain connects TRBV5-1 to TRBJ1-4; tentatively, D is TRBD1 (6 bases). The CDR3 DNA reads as TGCGCCAGCAGCTTGGGAGACAGGATCAATGAAAAACTGTTTTTT. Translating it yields CASSLGDRINEKLFF.